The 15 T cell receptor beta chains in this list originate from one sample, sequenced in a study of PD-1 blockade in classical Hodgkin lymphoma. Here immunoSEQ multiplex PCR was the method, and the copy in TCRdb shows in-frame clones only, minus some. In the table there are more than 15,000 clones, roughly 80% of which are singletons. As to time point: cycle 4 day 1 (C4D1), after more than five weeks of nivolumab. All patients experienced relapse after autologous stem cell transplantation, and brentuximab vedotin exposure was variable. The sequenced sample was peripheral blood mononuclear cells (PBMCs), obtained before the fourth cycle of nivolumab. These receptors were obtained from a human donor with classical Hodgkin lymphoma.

The CDR3 DNA reads TGTGCCAGCAGCTCGATAGCGGGGGCGCCCACCGGGGAGCTGTTTTTT. Its translation is CASSSIAGAPTGELFF. The rearrangement uses TRBV5-4 and TRBJ2-2; TRBD2 aligns across 9 bases. V gave up 3 bases and J gave up 4 bases; unmatched junction bases: 7. The CDR3 has 16 residues. Germline V CDR1 and CDR2: SGHNT, YYREEE (reference sequence).

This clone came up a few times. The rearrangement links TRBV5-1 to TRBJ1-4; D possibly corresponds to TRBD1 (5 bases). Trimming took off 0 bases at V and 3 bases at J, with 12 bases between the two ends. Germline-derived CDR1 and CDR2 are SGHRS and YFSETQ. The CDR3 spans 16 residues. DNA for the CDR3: TGCGCCAGCAGCTTGGGAGGGGCGCAAGCTAATGAAAAACTGTTTTTT. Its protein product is CASSLGGAQANEKLFF.

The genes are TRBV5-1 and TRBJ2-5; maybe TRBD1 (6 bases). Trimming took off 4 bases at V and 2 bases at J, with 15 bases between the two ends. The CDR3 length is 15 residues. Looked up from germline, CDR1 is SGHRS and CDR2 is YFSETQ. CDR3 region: CASSVQGMGQETQYF. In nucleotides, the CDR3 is TGCGCCAGCAGCGTCCAGGGGATGGGGCAAGAGACCCAGTACTTC.

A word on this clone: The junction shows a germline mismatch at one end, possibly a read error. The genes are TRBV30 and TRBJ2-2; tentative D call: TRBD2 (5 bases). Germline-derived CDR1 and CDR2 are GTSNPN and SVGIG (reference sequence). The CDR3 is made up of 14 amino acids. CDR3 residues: CAWSRAAKHRGAVF. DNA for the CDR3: TGTGCCTGGAGTAGAGCCGCAAAACACCGGGGAGCTGTTTTT. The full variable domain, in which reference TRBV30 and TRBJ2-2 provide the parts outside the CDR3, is SQTIHQWPATLVQPVGSPLSLECTVEGTSNPNLYWYRQAAGRGLQLLFYSVGIGQISSEVPQNLSASRPQDRQFILSSKKLLLSDSGFYLCAWSRAAKHRGAVFGEGSRLTVL.

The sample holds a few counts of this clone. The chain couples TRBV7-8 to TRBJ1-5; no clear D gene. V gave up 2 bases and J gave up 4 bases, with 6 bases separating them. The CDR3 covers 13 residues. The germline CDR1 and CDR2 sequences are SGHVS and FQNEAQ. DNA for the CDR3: TGTGCCAGCAGCTTATCTGAGAATCAGCCCCAGCATTTT. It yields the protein CASSLSENQPQHF.

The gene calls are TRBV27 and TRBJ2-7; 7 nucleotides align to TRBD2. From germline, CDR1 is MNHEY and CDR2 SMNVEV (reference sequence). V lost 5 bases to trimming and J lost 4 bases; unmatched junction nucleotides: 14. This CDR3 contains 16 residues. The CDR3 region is CASSETLAGQGYEQYF. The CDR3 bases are TGTGCCAGCAGTGAGACCTTAGCGGGCCAAGGTTACGAGCAGTACTTC.

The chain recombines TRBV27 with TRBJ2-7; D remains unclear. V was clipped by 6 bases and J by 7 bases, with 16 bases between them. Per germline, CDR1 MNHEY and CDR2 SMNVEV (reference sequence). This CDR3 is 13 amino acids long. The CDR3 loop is CASSPTSAGEQYF. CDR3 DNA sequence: TGTGCCAGCAGCCCTACCTCGGCTGGGGAGCAGTACTTC.

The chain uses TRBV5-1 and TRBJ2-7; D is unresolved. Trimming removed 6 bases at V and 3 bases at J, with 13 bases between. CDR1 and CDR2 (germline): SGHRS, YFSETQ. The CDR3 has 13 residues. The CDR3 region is CASMGGSSYEQYF. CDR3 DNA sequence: TGCGCCAGCATGGGCGGCTCGAGCTACGAGCAGTACTTC.

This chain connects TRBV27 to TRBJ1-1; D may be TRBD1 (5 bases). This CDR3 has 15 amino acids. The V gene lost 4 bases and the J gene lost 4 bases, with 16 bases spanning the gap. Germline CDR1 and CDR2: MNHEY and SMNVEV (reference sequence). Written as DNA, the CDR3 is TGTGCCAGCAGTTCAAATCCTCAGGGATTCACTGAAGCTTTCTTT. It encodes CASSSNPQGFTEAFF.

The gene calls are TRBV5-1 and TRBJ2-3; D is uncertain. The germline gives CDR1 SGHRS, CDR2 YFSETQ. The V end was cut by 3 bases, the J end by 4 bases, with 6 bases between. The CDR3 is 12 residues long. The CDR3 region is CASSSTADTQYF. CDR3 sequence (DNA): TGCGCCAGCAGCTCGACGGCAGATACGCAGTATTTT.

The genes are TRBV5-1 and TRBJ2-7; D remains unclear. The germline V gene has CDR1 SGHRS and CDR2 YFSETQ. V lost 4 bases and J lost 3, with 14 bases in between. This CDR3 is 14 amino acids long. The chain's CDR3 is CASSASQANYEQYF. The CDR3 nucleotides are TGCGCCAGCAGCGCGTCCCAGGCAAACTACGAGCAGTACTTC.

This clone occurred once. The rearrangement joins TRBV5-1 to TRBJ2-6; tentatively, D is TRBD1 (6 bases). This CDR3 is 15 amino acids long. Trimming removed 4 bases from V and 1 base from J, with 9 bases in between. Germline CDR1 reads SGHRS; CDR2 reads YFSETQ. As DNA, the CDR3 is TGCGCCAGCAGCGCGACAGGATCTGGGGCCAACGTCCTGACTTTC. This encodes CASSATGSGANVLTF.

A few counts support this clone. CDR3 protein: CASSIRSGFEQYF. The CDR3 coding sequence is TGTGCCAGTAGTATTAGGTCCGGGTTCGAGCAGTACTTC. This chain connects TRBV19 to TRBJ2-7, with unresolved D. V gave up 3 bases and J gave up 6 bases, with 12 bases separating them. CDR1 LNHDA and CDR2 SQIVND come from the germline V gene (reference sequence). CDR3 length: 13 residues.

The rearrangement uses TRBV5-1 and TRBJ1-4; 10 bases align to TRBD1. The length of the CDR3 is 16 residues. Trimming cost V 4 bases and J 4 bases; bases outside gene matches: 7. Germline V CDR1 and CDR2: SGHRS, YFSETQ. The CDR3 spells CASSSTGTGDNEKLFF. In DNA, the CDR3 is TGCGCCAGCAGCAGTACCGGGACAGGGGATAATGAAAAACTGTTTTTT.

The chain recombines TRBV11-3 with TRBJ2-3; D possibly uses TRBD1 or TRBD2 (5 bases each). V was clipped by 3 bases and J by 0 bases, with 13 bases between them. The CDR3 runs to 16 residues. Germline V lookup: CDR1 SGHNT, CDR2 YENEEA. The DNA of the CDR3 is TGTGCCAGCAGCTTGGGGACGGCTTCTAGCACAGATACGCAGTATTTT. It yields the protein CASSLGTASSTDTQYF. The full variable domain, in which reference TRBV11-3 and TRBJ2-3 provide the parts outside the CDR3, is EAGVVQSPRYKIIEKKQPVAFWCNPISGHNTLYWYLQNLGQGPELLIRYENEEAVDDSQLPKDRFSAERLKGVDSTLKIQPAELGDSAVYLCASSLGTASSTDTQYFGPGTRLTVL.